This is a list of T cell receptor beta chains from one sample in a study of T cells in Graves' hyperthyroidism and ophthalmopathy. TCRdb reprocessed the multiplex PCR reads with MiXCR, giving one entry per CDR3 protein. This sample has some 350,000 distinct CDR3 sequences, with more than 15% found just once. Sequencing input: blood. All receptors derive from a woman younger than 35 with Graves' hyperthyroidism that later progressed to Graves' ophthalmopathy. Both conserved end residues are part of each CDR3. Each record gives: J gene, clone size, D gene, V gene, CDR3 length, CDR3 protein, CDR3 DNA. D genes are given only for firm matches. Clone size, where shown, is once, few, many, or a class for clones that have expanded.

J: TRBJ2-2; size: many; D: -; V: TRBV20-1; length: 15; CDR3: CSALTGTTNTGELFF; DNA: TGCAGTGCCCTAACCGGGACAACGAACACCGGGGAGCTGTTTTTT
J: TRBJ2-3; size: many; D: -; V: TRBV7-2; length: 18; CDR3: CASSTVGRLPINTDTQYF; DNA: TGTGCCAGCAGCACAGTCGGGCGGCTGCCGATAAACACAGATACGCAGTATTTT
J: TRBJ2-3; size: many; D: -; V: TRBV20-1; length: 15; CDR3: CSARGHWISPDTQYF; DNA: TGCAGTGCTAGAGGACACTGGATTTCCCCAGATACGCAGTATTTT
J: TRBJ1-6; size: -; D: TRBD1; V: TRBV5-5; length: 14; CDR3: CASRTGGYNSPLHF; DNA: TGTGCCAGCAGAACAGGGGGTTATAATTCACCCCTCCACTTT
J: TRBJ2-1; size: many; D: TRBD2; V: TRBV10-3; length: 14; CDR3: CAISAGGSYNEQFF; DNA: TGTGCCATCTCCGCGGGGGGCTCCTACAATGAGCAGTTCTTC
J: TRBJ2-2; size: few; D: TRBD2; V: TRBV3-1; length: 14; CDR3: CASSSSGVGGELFF; DNA: TGTGCCAGCAGCTCTAGCGGAGTAGGCGGGGAGCTGTTTTTT
J: TRBJ2-3; size: few; D: TRBD2; V: TRBV11-3; length: 16; CDR3: CASSLTSGRAEDTQYF; DNA: TGTGCCAGCAGCCTTACTAGCGGGAGGGCCGAAGATACGCAGTATTTT
J: TRBJ2-1; size: many; D: -; V: TRBV30; length: 12; CDR3: CAWSINEGKQFF; DNA: TGTGCCTGGAGTATTAACGAGGGAAAACAGTTCTTC
J: TRBJ2-6; size: -; D: TRBD1; V: TRBV19; length: 15; CDR3: CATRQGSSGANVLTF; DNA: TGTGCCACCCGACAGGGTTCGTCTGGGGCCAACGTCCTGACTTTC
J: TRBJ2-7; size: many; D: TRBD1; V: TRBV11-2; length: 16; CDR3: CASSSIRGLSSYEQYF; DNA: TGTGCCAGCAGCTCAATAAGGGGGCTGAGCTCCTACGAGCAGTACTTC
J: TRBJ2-2; size: few; D: -; V: TRBV10-3; length: 11; CDR3: CAISETGELFF; DNA: TGTGCCATCAGTGAGACCGGGGAGCTGTTTTTT
J: TRBJ1-1; size: few; D: -; V: TRBV7-9; length: 14; CDR3: CASSKRGGDGRAFF; DNA: TGTGCCAGCAGCAAGAGGGGGGGGGATGGGCGGGCTTTCTTT
J: TRBJ2-1; size: -; D: -; V: TRBV24-1; length: 12; CDR3: CATRGDYNEQFF; DNA: TGTGCCACCAGGGGCGACTACAATGAGCAGTTCTTC
J: TRBJ2-2; size: many; D: TRBD2; V: TRBV7-2; length: 17; CDR3: CASSAPRLAGASGELFF; DNA: TGTGCCAGCAGCGCCCCTAGACTAGCGGGAGCTTCCGGGGAGCTGTTTTTT
J: TRBJ1-1; size: few; D: -; V: TRBV7-9; length: 15; CDR3: CASSLVAGANTEAFF; DNA: TGTGCCAGCAGCTTAGTCGCAGGGGCCAACACTGAAGCTTTCTTT
J: TRBJ1-2; size: few; D: -; V: TRBV2; length: 12; CDR3: CASMKANYGYTF; DNA: TGTGCCAGCATGAAAGCTAACTATGGCTACACCTTC
J: TRBJ2-7; size: many; D: TRBD2; V: TRBV20-1; length: 21; CDR3: CSASGLSREGQSQTFSYEQYF; DNA: TGCAGTGCTAGTGGTTTATCCCGGGAGGGCCAATCTCAAACTTTCTCCTACGAGCAGTACTTC
J: TRBJ2-5; size: few; D: -; V: TRBV12-3/TRBV12-4; length: 13; CDR3: CASRWHRKETQYF; DNA: TGTGCCAGCAGGTGGCACAGAAAAGAGACCCAGTACTTC
J: TRBJ2-3; size: many; D: -; V: TRBV20-1; length: 12; CDR3: CSARSSWDTQYF; DNA: TGCAGTGCTAGAAGCAGTTGGGATACGCAGTATTTT
J: TRBJ2-3; size: few; D: TRBD2; V: TRBV7-3; length: 17; CDR3: CASSLTGVAGGLDTQYF; DNA: TGTGCCAGCAGCTTAACGGGGGTAGCGGGAGGCCTAGATACGCAGTATTTT
J: TRBJ1-2; size: many; D: -; V: TRBV20-1; length: 15; CDR3: CSTLPPDGTNYGYTF; DNA: TGCAGTACCTTACCCCCGGACGGAACTAACTATGGCTACACCTTC
J: TRBJ2-7; size: many; D: -; V: TRBV7-4; length: 15; CDR3: CASSSRGHGHYEQYF; DNA: TGTGCCAGCAGCTCCCGGGGACACGGTCACTACGAGCAGTACTTC
J: TRBJ2-2; size: many; D: TRBD2; V: TRBV20-1; length: 13; CDR3: CSAVAGVTGELFF; DNA: TGCAGTGCTGTAGCGGGAGTCACCGGGGAGCTGTTTTTT
J: TRBJ2-7; size: many; D: TRBD2; V: TRBV20-1; length: 14; CDR3: CSASGLAGAYEQYF; DNA: TGCAGTGCTAGTGGGCTAGCGGGGGCCTACGAGCAGTACTTC
J: TRBJ2-7; size: few; D: TRBD2; V: TRBV29-1; length: 18; CDR3: CSVGTTSGGPRSSYEQYF; DNA: TGCAGCGTTGGGACGACTAGCGGGGGACCCCGAAGCTCCTACGAGCAGTACTTC
J: TRBJ2-5; size: many; D: TRBD2; V: TRBV3-1; length: 16; CDR3: CASSQRGLAGSETQYF; DNA: TGTGCCAGCAGCCAACGGGGACTAGCGGGTTCAGAGACCCAGTACTTC
J: TRBJ2-4; size: many; D: TRBD2; V: TRBV13; length: 15; CDR3: CASGPGLAGGSIQYF; DNA: TGTGCCAGCGGCCCCGGACTAGCGGGCGGGAGCATTCAGTACTTC
J: TRBJ2-7; size: many; D: -; V: TRBV12-3/TRBV12-4; length: 14; CDR3: CASSSTGGYYEQYF; DNA: TGTGCCAGCAGTTCGACAGGAGGATACTACGAGCAGTACTTC
J: TRBJ2-3; size: -; D: TRBD2; V: TRBV20-1; length: 14; CDR3: CSATGRTPTDTQYF; DNA: TGCAGTGCTACCGGGAGGACCCCCACAGATACGCAGTATTTT
J: TRBJ1-2; size: few; D: -; V: TRBV6-1; length: 13; CDR3: CASRPGRDYGYTF; DNA: TGTGCCAGCAGGCCCGGGAGGGACTATGGCTACACCTTC
J: TRBJ1-1; size: many; D: -; V: TRBV6-5; length: 16; CDR3: CASSYSRYQSHLEAFF; DNA: TGTGCCAGCAGTTACTCGCGGTACCAGAGCCACCTTGAAGCTTTCTTT
J: TRBJ1-1; size: many; D: -; V: TRBV27; length: 13; CDR3: CASSLFLNTEAFF; DNA: TGTGCCAGCAGTTTATTTTTGAACACTGAAGCTTTCTTT
J: TRBJ2-5; size: many; D: -; V: TRBV6-2/TRBV6-3; length: 13; CDR3: CASSNRVEETQYF; DNA: TGTGCCAGCAGCAACAGGGTCGAAGAGACCCAGTACTTC
J: TRBJ2-7; size: many; D: TRBD1; V: TRBV2; length: 15; CDR3: CASSTSGTGAYEQYF; DNA: TGTGCCAGCAGTACATCCGGGACAGGGGCCTACGAGCAGTACTTC
J: TRBJ2-3; size: -; D: TRBD2; V: TRBV11-2; length: 16; CDR3: CASSPLLAGGTDTRYF; DNA: TGTGCCAGCAGCCCACTGCTAGCGGGAGGAACAGATACGCGGTATTTT